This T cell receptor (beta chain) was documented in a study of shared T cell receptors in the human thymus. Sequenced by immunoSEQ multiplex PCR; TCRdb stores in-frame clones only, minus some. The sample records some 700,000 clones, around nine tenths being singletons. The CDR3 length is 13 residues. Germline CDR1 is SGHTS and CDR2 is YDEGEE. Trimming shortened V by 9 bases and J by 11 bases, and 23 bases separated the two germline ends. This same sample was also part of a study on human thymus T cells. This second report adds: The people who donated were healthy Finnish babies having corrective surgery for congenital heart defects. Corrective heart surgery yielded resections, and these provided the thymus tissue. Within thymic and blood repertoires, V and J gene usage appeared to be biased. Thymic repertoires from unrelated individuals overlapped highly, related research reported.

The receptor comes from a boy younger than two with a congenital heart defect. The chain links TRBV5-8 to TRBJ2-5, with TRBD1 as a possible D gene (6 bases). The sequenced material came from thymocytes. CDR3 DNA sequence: TGTGCCACCAGGGCGTGGGGGCAGCGTGAGCAGTACTTC. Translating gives CATRAWGQREQYF.